This T cell receptor (beta chain) was observed in a study of shared clonotypes between healthy human individuals. Deletions cut 0 bases from V and 4 bases from J, with 9 bases between. In germline, CDR1 is MNHEY, CDR2 SVGAGI. CDR3 length: 14 amino acids. As to this clone: Its antigen is undetermined.

Produced via immunoSEQ multiplex PCR; TCRdb's table is partial and in-frame only. The sample lists 2 million to 3 million clones, 90% to 95% occurring once. General observations from the study: With several donors compared, 4% to 5% of naive CD4 clonotypes were shared.

The clonotype comes from a man in his late teens or twenties in good health. Some clones in this sample may be carry-over from other donors' samples. Sequenced sample: naive CD4+ T cells from PBMCs. Subset defined: CD45RA+ positively selected. This rearrangement joins TRBV6-5 to TRBJ1-2; D gene ambiguous. CDR3 DNA: TGTGCCAGCAGTTACTCAGACGGAATCTATGGCTACACCTTC. Translating it yields CASSYSDGIYGYTF.